One sample yielded the 13 T cell receptor beta chains listed below, sequenced in a study of cytomegalovirus exposure and HLA in healthy donors. Assay used: immunoSEQ multiplex PCR; TCRdb lists only in-frame clones, some missing. This table has 100,000 to 150,000 clones, roughly 90% appearing once. Specimen: PBMCs. Receptor source: a man between 25 and 39 years old in good health and CMV-seronegative.

The V call is TRBV11-2, the J call TRBJ2-1; TRBD2 agrees at 9 bases. The V gene end was trimmed by 5 bases and the J gene end by 0 bases; junction bases not matched to a gene: 2. Germline loops: CDR1 SGHAT, CDR2 FQNNGV. The length of the CDR3 is 15 residues. The CDR3 region is CASSRGRASYNEQFF. The CDR3 nucleotides read TGTGCCAGCAGCCGCGGGAGGGCCTCCTACAATGAGCAGTTCTTC.

CDR3 sequence: CASSLGTGGRRQETQYF. The CDR3 coding sequence is TGTGCCAGCAGCTTGGGGACAGGGGGAAGGAGGCAAGAGACCCAGTACTTC. The chain recombines TRBV5-6 with TRBJ2-5; 10 bases line up with TRBD1. Unmatched junction bases numbered 7, after V lost 0 bases and J lost 2 bases. The CDR3 consists of 17 residues. Germline assignment: CDR1 SGHDT and CDR2 YYEEEE.

This chain connects TRBV19 to TRBJ1-6, with 8 bases aligning to TRBD1. With V trimmed by 4 bases and J by 14 bases, 4 bases remained unmatched. This CDR3 spans 12 amino acids. Germline-derived CDR1 and CDR2 are LNHDA and SQIVND (reference sequence). In nucleotides, the CDR3 is TGTGCCAGTAGTAGCAGGGGGCAGACCCTCCACTTT. This codes for CASSSRGQTLHF.

This sequence joins TRBV7-9 and TRBJ2-7, with D possibly matching TRBD2 (5 bases). Germline loops: CDR1 SEHNR, CDR2 FQNEAQ (reference sequence). The CDR3 covers 12 residues. The germline V and J ends were trimmed by 2 bases and 5 bases, with 7 bases remaining between them. The CDR3 protein is CASSLTGNEQYF. CDR3 DNA sequence: TGTGCCAGCAGCTTAACGGGGAACGAGCAGTACTTC.

The V gene is TRBV6-1, the J gene TRBJ2-1; the match to TRBD2 covers 14 bases. Germline loops: CDR1 MNHNS, CDR2 SASEGT. The CDR3 sequence is 19 residues long. Trimming at V came to 4 bases and at J to 2 bases, leaving 10 bases not matched to a gene. The CDR3 loop is CASSGGTSGRIGPYNEQFF. As DNA, the CDR3 is TGTGCCAGCAGTGGGGGGACTAGCGGGAGAATAGGGCCCTACAATGAGCAGTTCTTC.

The CDR3 region has the DNA TGTGCCAGCAGACAGGATTTCTACGAGCAGTACTTC. Translated: CASRQDFYEQYF. This chain uses TRBV2 with TRBJ2-7; weak D call: TRBD1 (5 bases). Germline CDR1 and CDR2: SNHLY and FYNNEI. Trimming pared 6 bases from V and 3 bases from J, leaving 9 bases between. The CDR3 is made up of 12 amino acids. The full variable domain, its missing parts supplied by reference TRBV2 and TRBJ2-7, is EPEVTQTPSHQVTQMGQEVILRCVPISNHLYFYWYRQILGQKVEFLVSFYNNEISEKSEIFDDQFSVERPDGSNFTLKIRSTKLEDSAMYFCASRQDFYEQYFGPGTRLTVT.

The rearrangement uses TRBV5-1 and TRBJ1-1; 9 bases are shared with TRBD1. Per the germline V gene, CDR1 is SGHRS and CDR2 is YFSETQ. This CDR3 is 17 amino acids long. V shed 2 bases, J shed 3 bases, and the junction held 11 bases outside the gene matches. The CDR3 DNA reads TGCGCCAGCAGCTTTCGACCGGGACAGGGAATGGACACTGAAGCTTTCTTT. Residues: CASSFRPGQGMDTEAFF.

V is TRBV6-6 and J is TRBJ2-6, with D hard to call. The CDR3 contains 16 residues. V shed 7 bases and J shed 4 bases, with 17 bases lying between them. The germline gives CDR1 MNHNY, CDR2 SVGAGI (reference sequence). The CDR3 DNA is TGTGCCAGCATCATCCCAGGAAAAGAGGGGGCCAACGTCCTGACTTTC. Encoded protein: CASIIPGKEGANVLTF.

This sequence joins TRBV6-4 and TRBJ2-3; a weak D match, TRBD2 (6 bases). The germline gives CDR1 MRHNA, CDR2 SNTAGT. Trimming cost V 5 bases and J 2 bases, with 11 bases left between them. The CDR3 is 14 residues long. CDR3 loop: CASSLGGATDTQYF. DNA of the CDR3: TGTGCCAGCAGTTTGGGCGGGGCCACAGATACGCAGTATTTT.

This chain uses TRBV28 with TRBJ1-1; 9 nucleotides agree with TRBD1. Per the germline V gene, CDR1 is MDHEN and CDR2 is SYDVKM. CDR3 length equals 14 residues. V lost 1 base and J lost 11; bases outside the gene matches: 8. This CDR3 is CASSLFGQGRRAFF. In DNA form, the CDR3 reads TGTGCCAGCAGTTTATTTGGACAGGGGAGGCGTGCTTTCTTT.

In the case of this clone: The missing conserved phenylalanine or tryptophan at the end of this CDR3 makes a read error likely. J is TRBJ1-2 and V is TRBV5-6; the match to TRBD1 covers 7 bases. The CDR3 is made up of 14 amino acids. V was pared by 0 bases and J by 8 bases, with 7 bases of the junction left unmatched. Germline V gene lookup returns CDR1 SGHDT and CDR2 YYEEEE. The CDR3 reads CASSLVSGGKGYTL. CDR3 DNA sequence: TGTGCCAGCAGCTTGGTTTCAGGGGGAAAAGGCTACACCCTC.

The rearrangement uses TRBV5-1 and TRBJ2-1, with D perhaps matching TRBD2 (6 bases). This CDR3 spans 15 amino acids. Germline V gene lookup returns CDR1 SGHRS and CDR2 YFSETQ. Trimming removed 0 bases from V and 5 bases from J, with 12 bases in between. The CDR3 loop reads CASSLGLDADNEQFF. Written as DNA, the CDR3 is TGCGCCAGCAGCTTGGGACTAGATGCCGACAATGAGCAGTTCTTC.

The J gene is TRBJ2-7, the V gene TRBV20-1; no firm D call. Germline V gene data show CDR1 as DFQATT and CDR2 as SNEGSKA (reference sequence). This CDR3 comprises 11 residues. V lost 3 bases, J lost 5 bases, and 8 bases lay in between. The CDR3 sequence is CSARRLNEQYF. CDR3 DNA: TGCAGTGCTAGGAGGCTCAACGAGCAGTACTTC.